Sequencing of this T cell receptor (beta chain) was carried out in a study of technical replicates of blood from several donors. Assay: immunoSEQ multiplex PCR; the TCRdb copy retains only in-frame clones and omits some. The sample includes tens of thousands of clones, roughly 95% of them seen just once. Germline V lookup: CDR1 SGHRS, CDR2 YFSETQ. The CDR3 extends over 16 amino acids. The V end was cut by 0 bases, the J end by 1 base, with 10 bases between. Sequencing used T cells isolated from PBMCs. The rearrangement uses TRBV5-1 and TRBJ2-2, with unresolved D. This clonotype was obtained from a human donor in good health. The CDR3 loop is CASSLVASRNTGELFF. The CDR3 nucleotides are TGCGCCAGCAGCTTGGTGGCTTCCCGGAACACCGGGGAGCTGTTTTTT. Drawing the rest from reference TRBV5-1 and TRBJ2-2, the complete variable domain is KAGVTQTPRYLIKTRGQQVTLSCSPISGHRSVSWYQQTPGQGLQFLFEYFSETQRNKGNFPGRFSGRQFSNSRSEMNVSTLELGDSALYLCASSLVASRNTGELFFGEGSRLTVL.